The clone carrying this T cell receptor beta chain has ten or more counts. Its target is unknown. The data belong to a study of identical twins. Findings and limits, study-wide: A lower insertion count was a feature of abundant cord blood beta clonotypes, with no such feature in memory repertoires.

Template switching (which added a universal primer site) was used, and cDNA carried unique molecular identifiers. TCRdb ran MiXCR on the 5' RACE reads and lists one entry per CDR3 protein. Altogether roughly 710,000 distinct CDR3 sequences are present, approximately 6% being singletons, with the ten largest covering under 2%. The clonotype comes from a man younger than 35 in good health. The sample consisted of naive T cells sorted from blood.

CDR3 loop: CASSLSNWTSGRVRPNNEQFF. In DNA, the CDR3 is TGTGCCAGCAGTTTATCAAACTGGACTAGCGGGAGGGTCCGGCCGAACAATGAGCAGTTCTTC. The rearrangement joins TRBV12-3 or TRBV12-4 to TRBJ2-1; TRBD2 agrees at 15 bases. V lost 2 bases and J lost 5; bases outside the gene matches: 16. The length of the CDR3 is 21 residues.